A selection of T cell receptor beta chains follows, all from one sample in a study of blood T cell repertoires in COVID-19. Repertoires were generated with immunoSEQ multiplex PCR, while TCRdb's copy carries only in-frame clones and drops some. This sample carries fewer than 400,000 clones, around 90% of them seen once, and the ten largest clones take less than 3.5%. Sequenced input: peripheral blood. The source of these receptors is a human donor in a cohort sampled during active COVID-19. The CDR3 runs from the conserved cysteine through the conserved F or W. D genes are given only for firm matches. Not all rows give a size; the values are once, few, many and, for expanded clones, a class.

TRBV7-9	16	TRBJ1-3	TRBD1	NA	CASSHSRGQGTNTIYF	TGTGCCAGCAGCCACTCTAGGGGACAGGGGACAAACACCATATATTTT
TRBV5-1	14	TRBJ2-2	NA	NA	CATRTALNTGELFF	TGCGCCACCAGGACAGCACTGAACACCGGGGAGCTGTTTTTT
TRBV10-3	14	TRBJ2-7	TRBD1	NA	CAITPGQGLYEQYF	TGTGCCATAACACCGGGACAGGGACTTTACGAGCAGTACTTC
TRBV29-1	15	TRBJ1-2	TRBD1	NA	CSVDARTGGDYGYTF	TGCAGCGTTGACGCTAGGACAGGGGGCGACTATGGCTACACCTTC
TRBV3-1/TRBV3-2	16	TRBJ2-3	TRBD2	NA	CASSPLAGGGTDTQYF	TGTGCCAGCAGCCCTTTAGCGGGGGGCGGCACAGATACGCAGTATTTT
TRBV3-1/TRBV3-2	17	TRBJ2-2	TRBD2	once	CASSSTALAGNTGELFF	TGTGCCAGCAGCTCGACGGCACTAGCGGGAAACACCGGGGAGCTGTTTTTT
TRBV3-1/TRBV3-2	14	TRBJ1-1	NA	NA	CASSQISRNTEAFF	TGTGCCAGCAGCCAAATCTCCAGGAACACTGAAGCTTTCTTT
TRBV28	15	TRBJ1-3	NA	once	CASTLDPSSGNTIYF	TGTGCCAGCACCCTAGACCCGAGCTCTGGAAACACCATATATTTT
TRBV11-2	15	TRBJ2-3	TRBD2	NA	CASSSSSGGGDTQYF	TGTGCCAGCAGCTCATCTAGCGGGGGCGGGGATACGCAGTATTTT
TRBV19	17	TRBJ1-2	NA	NA	CASSPGQRSRPGYGYTF	TGTGCCAGTAGTCCAGGACAGCGGTCCCGGCCCGGCTATGGCTACACCTTC
TRBV5-1	16	TRBJ2-7	NA	NA	CASSLVPEGGLNEQYF	TGCGCCAGCAGCTTGGTACCGGAGGGGGGGTTGAACGAGCAGTACTTC
TRBV28	13	TRBJ2-7	NA	once	CASSPPSTGEEDF	TGTGCCAGCAGTCCACCGTCCACGGGGGAGGAAGACTTC
TRBV7-3	15	TRBJ2-5	TRBD2	NA	CASSLSGTRSETQYF	TGTGCCAGCAGCTTAAGTGGGACTAGAAGTGAGACCCAGTACTTC
TRBV28	12	TRBJ1-5	TRBD1	NA	CASWDSPQPQHF	TGTGCCTCTTGGGACAGTCCTCAGCCCCAGCATTTT
TRBV7-8	14	TRBJ2-7	NA	NA	CASSLDAGFYEQYF	TGTGCCAGCAGCTTAGACGCCGGTTTCTACGAGCAGTACTTC
TRBV9	18	TRBJ2-3	TRBD1	NA	CASSVRSSGTGSRDTQYF	TGTGCCAGCAGCGTCCGTTCTTCCGGGACAGGATCCCGAGATACGCAGTATTTT
TRBV3-1/TRBV3-2	13	TRBJ1-5	TRBD1	NA	CASSQGGTGPQHF	TGTGCCAGCAGCCAAGGGGGGACAGGGCCCCAGCATTTT
TRBV28	15	TRBJ1-2	TRBD1	NA	CASSVGGQGNYGYTF	TGTGCCAGCAGTGTTGGGGGACAGGGGAACTATGGCTACACCTTC
TRBV27	13	TRBJ1-2	NA	NA	CATWDLRGGGYTF	TGTGCCACCTGGGACCTACGGGGAGGAGGCTACACCTTC
TRBV7-8	17	TRBJ1-3	TRBD1	NA	CASSLGRTGATGNTIYF	TGTGCCAGCAGCTTAGGACGGACAGGGGCAACTGGAAACACCATATATTTT
TRBV2	13	TRBJ1-1	NA	few	CASGQAMNTEAFF	TGTGCCAGTGGGCAGGCAATGAACACTGAAGCTTTCTTT
TRBV11-3	15	TRBJ2-5	NA	NA	CASSPSPGIQETQYF	TGTGCCAGCAGCCCCAGCCCAGGGATCCAGGAGACCCAGTACTTC
TRBV7-9	14	TRBJ2-7	NA	NA	CASSFPGRSNEQYF	TGTGCCAGCAGCTTCCCCGGCAGGTCTAACGAGCAGTACTTC
TRBV18	13	TRBJ1-5	TRBD1	NA	CASSPGQDQPQHF	TGTGCCAGCTCACCCGGACAGGATCAGCCCCAGCATTTT
TRBV11-2	16	TRBJ2-2	TRBD2	NA	CASSPLLAGDTGELFF	TGTGCCAGCAGCCCACTACTAGCGGGAGACACCGGGGAGCTGTTTTTT
TRBV5-1	10	TRBJ2-5	NA	NA	CASLGETQYF	TGCGCCAGTCTCGGGGAGACCCAGTACTTC
TRBV6-6	13	TRBJ1-1	NA	NA	CASSQQGFDEAFF	TGTGCCAGCAGCCAACAGGGTTTTGATGAAGCTTTCTTT
TRBV30	15	TRBJ2-3	TRBD1	NA	CAWSLVRGRADTQYF	TGTGCCTGGAGTCTCGTTAGGGGGCGGGCAGATACGCAGTATTTT
TRBV5-3	22	TRBJ2-2	NA	NA	CARSFPSENGDRVLWNTGELFF	TGTGCCAGAAGCTTTCCTAGCGAGAACGGAGATAGAGTATTGTGGAACACCGGGGAGCTGTTTTTT
TRBV7-2	16	TRBJ2-1	NA	NA	CASSLVGSTPPTEQFF	TGTGCCAGCAGCTTAGTTGGTAGCACCCCTCCCACAGAGCAGTTCTTC
TRBV2	12	TRBJ1-2	NA	NA	CASSVYSYGYTF	TGTGCCAGCAGTGTGTACTCCTATGGCTACACCTTC
TRBV28	15	TRBJ1-4	NA	NA	CASSFPPSREEKLFF	TGTGCCAGCAGTTTCCCCCCTAGTCGGGAAGAAAAACTGTTTTTT
TRBV9	16	TRBJ1-2	TRBD1	NA	CASTLSGTGINYGYTF	TGTGCCAGCACCCTCAGTGGGACAGGGATAAACTATGGCTACACCTTC
TRBV7-9	17	TRBJ1-5	TRBD1	NA	CASSLSGGGLLNQPQHF	TGTGCCAGCAGCTTATCAGGGGGCGGTCTTCTCAATCAGCCCCAGCATTTT
TRBV2	15	TRBJ2-7	TRBD2	NA	CASSYAGGPFYEQYF	TGTGCCAGCAGTTACGCGGGAGGGCCGTTTTACGAGCAGTACTTC
TRBV12-3/TRBV12-4	13	TRBJ1-1	NA	NA	CASKSSGWTEAFF	TGTGCCAGCAAGAGCTCCGGGTGGACTGAAGCTTTCTTT
TRBV2	16	TRBJ2-2	NA	NA	CASQTYGGRGTGELFF	TGTGCCAGCCAAACCTACGGGGGTAGAGGTACCGGGGAGCTGTTTTTT
TRBV1	16	TRBJ1-1	NA	NA	CTSSQDRPGVNTEAFF	TGCACCAGCAGCCAAGACCGGCCCGGGGTCAACACTGAAGCTTTCTTT
TRBV3-1/TRBV3-2	15	TRBJ2-5	TRBD2	NA	CASRRLAGRQETQYF	TGTGCCAGCAGACGACTAGCGGGAAGACAAGAGACCCAGTACTTC
TRBV30	12	TRBJ1-2	TRBD1	NA	CASNRGRYGYTF	TGTGCCTCCAACAGGGGCCGCTATGGCTACACCTTC
TRBV24-1	16	TRBJ2-2	TRBD1	NA	CATSDPRTGNTGELFF	TGTGCCACCAGTGACCCAAGGACAGGAAACACCGGGGAGCTGTTTTTT
TRBV28	14	TRBJ2-7	TRBD2	NA	CASSPRTSGYEQYF	TGTGCCAGCAGTCCCAGGACTAGCGGGTACGAGCAGTACTTC
TRBV30	12	TRBJ1-4	NA	NA	CAWGQGYEKLFF	TGTGCCTGGGGTCAGGGATATGAAAAACTGTTTTTT
TRBV19	13	TRBJ2-1	TRBD2	NA	CASSIQAGGPQFF	TGTGCCAGTAGTATTCAAGCGGGGGGGCCGCAGTTCTTC
TRBV9	18	TRBJ2-3	TRBD2	NA	CASSVTWRTSGDSNTQYF	TGTGCCAGCAGCGTAACTTGGCGGACTAGCGGGGACTCGAATACGCAGTATTTT
TRBV2	14	TRBJ1-5	NA	NA	CASSEGTTKRAQHF	TGTGCCAGCAGTGAGGGAACTACTAAGAGGGCCCAGCATTTT
TRBV28	12	TRBJ2-7	NA	NA	CASSPGGWEQYF	TGTGCCAGCAGCCCTGGGGGGTGGGAGCAGTACTTC
TRBV27	11	TRBJ2-2	NA	NA	CASIVTGELFF	TGTGCCAGCATTGTAACCGGGGAGCTGTTTTTT
TRBV5-1	16	TRBJ2-1	TRBD2	NA	CASSLGTSGRTNEQFF	TGCGCCAGCAGCTTGGGGACTAGCGGGAGGACCAATGAGCAGTTCTTC
TRBV2	15	TRBJ2-3	TRBD1	NA	CASTGSDRDTDTQYF	TGTGCCAGCACAGGGAGCGACAGGGACACAGATACGCAGTATTTT
TRBV9	13	TRBJ2-3	NA	NA	CASSVGSVATQYF	TGTGCCAGCAGCGTAGGTTCAGTAGCTACGCAGTATTTT
TRBV9	14	TRBJ1-3	NA	once	CASSVGSEGNTIYF	TGTGCCAGCAGCGTAGGATCGGAGGGAAACACCATATATTTT
TRBV15	20	TRBJ2-3	TRBD2	NA	CATSTLEELAGGPNTDTQYF	TGTGCCACCAGCACCCTGGAGGAGCTAGCGGGGGGACCTAACACAGATACGCAGTATTTT
TRBV4-1	14	TRBJ1-4	NA	NA	CASRSTDSNEKLFF	TGCGCCAGCAGATCGACGGACAGTAATGAAAAACTGTTTTTT
TRBV5-1	15	TRBJ1-1	NA	NA	CASSLSSGSHAEAFF	TGCGCCAGCAGCTTGTCGTCCGGGTCCCACGCTGAAGCTTTCTTT
TRBV5-4	13	TRBJ1-1	NA	NA	CASSLQASVEAFF	TGTGCCAGCAGCTTGCAGGCTTCCGTTGAAGCTTTCTTT
TRBV27	14	TRBJ1-5	TRBD1	NA	CASSQGQGGQPQHF	TGTGCCAGCAGTCAGGGACAGGGCGGGCAGCCCCAGCATTTT
TRBV23-1	17	TRBJ1-2	TRBD1	NA	CARDRERQGLISYGYTF	TGCGCCAGAGATAGAGAGCGACAGGGACTTATTAGCTATGGCTACACCTTC
TRBV4-1	16	TRBJ1-2	NA	NA	CASSQDPPPSRYGYTF	TGCGCCAGCAGCCAAGATCCCCCGCCTTCTAGGTATGGCTACACCTTC
TRBV3-1/TRBV3-2	13	TRBJ2-5	TRBD2	NA	CASRGAGQETQYF	TGTGCCAGCAGGGGAGCGGGGCAAGAGACCCAGTACTTC